The entry below describes one T cell receptor beta chain. Its antigen is currently unknown. A much larger clone lies one base from this, so it may be a read error. These data belong to a study of T-cell reconstitution after alpha-beta-depleted transplantation in children. Overall study findings and caveats: Among T cells one year after transplant, newly produced cells accounted for most counts and diversity. Roughly two months post-transplant, alpha-beta T cells reportedly originated from several hundred graft clones that had expanded. The study traced high day-60 TCRbeta diversity in some patients to surviving recipient T cells and thymic progenitors.

Preparation of the TCRbeta library was carried out with unique molecular identifiers. TCRdb reanalysed the PCR reads using MiXCR and keeps one entry per CDR3 protein. The repertoire has 670,000 or so distinct CDR3 sequences, about an eighth of them found once; the top ten carry roughly 0.84%. Sample: PBMCs, taken before TCRalphabeta/CD19-depleted stem cell transplant. The source of this sequence is a girl aged 2 to 10 with congenital amegakaryocytic thrombocytopenia, due to receive a stem cell transplant.

CDR3: CASRKGTNSYEQYF. The CDR3 DNA follows: TGTGCCAGCCGCAAAGGGACAAACTCCTACGAGCAGTACTTC. This rearrangement joins TRBV21-1 to TRBJ2-7; the D call in the table, TRBD1, was not verified against the DNA. TRBV21-1 is a pseudogene. The CDR3 totals 14 residues.